This T cell receptor beta chain was identified during a study of T cells in Graves' hyperthyroidism and ophthalmopathy. Overall study findings and caveats: Among clonotypes expanded in thyroid above 0.001, most were also found in blood.

Regions amplified from RNA transcripts were the TCR beta CDR3 regions. Initially, a first-round RT-PCR of the TCR CDR3 employed the HTBI primer set. TCRdb reprocessed the multiplex PCR reads with MiXCR, giving one entry per CDR3 protein. The top ten hold roughly 13% of the sample, which has 410,000 or so distinct CDR3 sequences, roughly 14% seen once. Looked up from germline, CDR1 is MGHDK and CDR2 is SYGVNS. V lost 6 bases and J lost 2; bases outside the gene matches: 3. This CDR3 has 13 amino acids. This clonotype was observed a handful of times. Its antigen remains unknown. The sample consisted of blood. The chain joins TRBV25-1 to TRBJ1-2; 7 bases match TRBD1. This TCR was sampled from a man between 18 and 29 years old with Graves' ophthalmopathy. The DNA for the CDR3 is TGTGCCAGCAGGGGGACAGAAAACTATGGCTACACCTTC. This encodes CASRGTENYGYTF.